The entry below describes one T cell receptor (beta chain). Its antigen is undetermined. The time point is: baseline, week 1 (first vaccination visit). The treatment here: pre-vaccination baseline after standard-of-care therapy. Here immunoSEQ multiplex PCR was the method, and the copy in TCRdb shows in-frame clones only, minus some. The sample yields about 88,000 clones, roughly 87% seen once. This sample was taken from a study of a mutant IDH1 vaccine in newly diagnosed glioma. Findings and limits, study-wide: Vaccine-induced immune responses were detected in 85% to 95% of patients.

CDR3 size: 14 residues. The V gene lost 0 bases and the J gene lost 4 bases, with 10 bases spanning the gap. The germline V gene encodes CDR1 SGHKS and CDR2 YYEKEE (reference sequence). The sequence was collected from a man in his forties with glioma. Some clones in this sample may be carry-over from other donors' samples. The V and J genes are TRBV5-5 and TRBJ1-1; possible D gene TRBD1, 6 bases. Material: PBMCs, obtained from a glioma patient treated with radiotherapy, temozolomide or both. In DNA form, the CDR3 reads TGTGCCAGCAGCTTGGTAAGGGGGAGCACTGAAGCTTTCTTT. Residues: CASSLVRGSTEAFF.